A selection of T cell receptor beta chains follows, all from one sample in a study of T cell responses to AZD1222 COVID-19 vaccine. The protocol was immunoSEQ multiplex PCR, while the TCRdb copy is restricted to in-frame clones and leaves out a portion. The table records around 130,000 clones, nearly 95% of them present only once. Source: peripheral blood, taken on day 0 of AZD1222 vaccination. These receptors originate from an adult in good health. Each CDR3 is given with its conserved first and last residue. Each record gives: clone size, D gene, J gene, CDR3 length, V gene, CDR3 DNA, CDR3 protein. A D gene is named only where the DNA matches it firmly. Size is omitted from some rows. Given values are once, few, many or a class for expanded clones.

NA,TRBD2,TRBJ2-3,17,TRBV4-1,TGCGCCAGCAGCCAAGACCTAGCGGGGGGGAGCACAGATACGCAGTATTTT,CASSQDLAGGSTDTQYF
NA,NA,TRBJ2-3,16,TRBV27,TGTGCCAGCAGGCCGACTCCCCCCGATCAGAAAGATACGCAGTATTTT,CASRPTPPDQKDTQYF
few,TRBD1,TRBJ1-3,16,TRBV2,TGTGCCAGCAGTGACCGGGACAGGTCCTTAGGAAACACCATATATTTT,CASSDRDRSLGNTIYF
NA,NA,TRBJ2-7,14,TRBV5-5,TGTGCCAGCAGCTTGGTTCAGAGCTCCTACGAGCAGTACTTC,CASSLVQSSYEQYF
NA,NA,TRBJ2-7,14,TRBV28,TGTGCCAGCCTAGAGCAGGGTTACATCTACGAGCAGTACTTC,CASLEQGYIYEQYF
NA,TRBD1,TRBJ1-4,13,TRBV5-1,TGCGCCAGCAAGGGACAGAGTAATGAAAAACTGTTTTTT,CASKGQSNEKLFF
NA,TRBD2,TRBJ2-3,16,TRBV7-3,TGTGCCAGCAGCGCTCGTGGCGGGGGGTTTGACGATACGCAGTATTTT,CASSARGGGFDDTQYF
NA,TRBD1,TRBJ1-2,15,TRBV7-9,TGTGCCAGCAGCCCTCGGACAGGACCTAACTATGGCTACACCTTC,CASSPRTGPNYGYTF
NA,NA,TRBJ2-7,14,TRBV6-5,TGTGCCAGCAGTCTGGACACTTTCCTATACGAGCAGTACTTC,CASSLDTFLYEQYF
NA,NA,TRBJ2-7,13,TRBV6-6,TGTGCCAGCAGTATATCACCCCCTGACGAGCAGTACTTC,CASSISPPDEQYF
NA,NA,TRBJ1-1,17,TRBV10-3,TGTGCCATCAGTGTCCAGCCCGAGGGAGGGAGGGGCACTGAAGCTTTCTTT,CAISVQPEGGRGTEAFF
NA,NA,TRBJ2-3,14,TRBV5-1,TGCGCCAGCAGCTTAACCTCAGGGTTCGATACGCAGTATTTT,CASSLTSGFDTQYF
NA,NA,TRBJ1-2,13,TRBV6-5,TGTGCCAGCACCCAGGCTGGGAGCTATGGCTACACCTTC,CASTQAGSYGYTF
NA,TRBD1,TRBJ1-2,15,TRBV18,TGTGCCAGCTCAGAAAGACAGGGAAGTAACTATGGCTACACCTTC,CASSERQGSNYGYTF
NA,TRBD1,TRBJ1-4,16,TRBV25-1,TGTGCCAGCAGTGAATCTGTGACAGGGCCTAATGAAAAACTGTTTTTT,CASSESVTGPNEKLFF
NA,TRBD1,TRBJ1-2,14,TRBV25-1,TGTGCCAGCAGTGGGTTGGACAGGAACTATGGCTACACCTTC,CASSGLDRNYGYTF
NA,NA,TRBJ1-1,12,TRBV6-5,TGTGCCAGCAGATCACAGGGCGTAGGAGCTTTCTTT,CASRSQGVGAFF
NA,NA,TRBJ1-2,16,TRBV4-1,TGCGCCAGCAGCCAAGATCGTCAGGGCGGAAACTATGGCTACACCTTC,CASSQDRQGGNYGYTF
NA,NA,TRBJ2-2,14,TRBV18,TGTGCCAGCTCACCCCGACCGGAGGCCGGGGAGCTGTTTTTT,CASSPRPEAGELFF
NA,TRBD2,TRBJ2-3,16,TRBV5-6,TGTGCCAGCAGCTTGTTTGGGGCGGGGGGCACAGATACGCAGTATTTT,CASSLFGAGGTDTQYF
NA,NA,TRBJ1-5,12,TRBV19,TGTGCCAGTACTTGGGGAGACCAGCCCCAGCATTTT,CASTWGDQPQHF
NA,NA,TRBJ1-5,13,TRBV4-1,TGCGCCAGCAGCCAAGTTCTCACTCAGCCCCAGCATTTT,CASSQVLTQPQHF
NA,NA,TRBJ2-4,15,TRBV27,TGTGCCAGCAGTTTCAGGGACGGTGCCAAAAACATTCAGTACTTC,CASSFRDGAKNIQYF
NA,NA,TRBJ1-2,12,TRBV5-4,TGTGCCAGCAGCGCGTGGGACTATGGCTACACCTTC,CASSAWDYGYTF
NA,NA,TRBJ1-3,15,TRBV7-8,TGTGCCAGCAGCTTCGGTGGGGGCACCGGAAACACCATATATTTT,CASSFGGGTGNTIYF
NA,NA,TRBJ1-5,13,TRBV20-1,TGCAGTGCTAGTAGGGGTAGCAATCAGCCCCAGCATTTT,CSASRGSNQPQHF
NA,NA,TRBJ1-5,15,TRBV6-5,TGTGCCAGCAGTTACTCGACGCAGCGAGATCAGCCCCAGCATTTT,CASSYSTQRDQPQHF
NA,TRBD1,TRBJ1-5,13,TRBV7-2,TGTGCCAGCAGCTTTGGACAGGATCAGCCCCAGCATTTT,CASSFGQDQPQHF
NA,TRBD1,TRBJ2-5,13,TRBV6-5,TGTGCCAGCGAGGGACAGGGGAAAGAGACCCAGTACTTC,CASEGQGKETQYF
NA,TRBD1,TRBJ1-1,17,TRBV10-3,TGTGCCATCAGTGAGTCCATTCGACAGGGGCTGAACACTGAAGCTTTCTTT,CAISESIRQGLNTEAFF
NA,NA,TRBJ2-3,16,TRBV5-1,TGCGCCAGCAGTGGAGGGACCCCCTACATCACAGATACGCAGTATTTT,CASSGGTPYITDTQYF
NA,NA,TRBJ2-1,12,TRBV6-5,TGTGCCAGCAGTCCTAGTAACAATGAGCAGTTCTTC,CASSPSNNEQFF
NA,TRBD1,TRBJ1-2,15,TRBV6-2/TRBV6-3,TGTGCCAGCAGTTCCACGACAGGGGGGTCAATCGGCTACACCTTC,CASSSTTGGSIGYTF
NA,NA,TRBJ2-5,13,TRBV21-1,TGTGCCAGCAGCGAGGGACAGGGCGAGACCCAGTACTTC,CASSEGQGETQYF
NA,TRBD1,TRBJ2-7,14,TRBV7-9,TGTGCCAGCAGCTCACAGGGGCCCTCCTACGAGCAGTACTTC,CASSSQGPSYEQYF
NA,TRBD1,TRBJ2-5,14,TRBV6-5,TGTGCCAGCAGGGACAGGACTCGGCGTGGGACCCAGTACTTC,CASRDRTRRGTQYF
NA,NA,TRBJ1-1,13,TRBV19,TGTGCCAGTAGTATTGGGGAGAGGACAAAAGCTTTCTTT,CASSIGERTKAFF
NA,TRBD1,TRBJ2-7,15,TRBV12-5,TGTGCTAGTGGTTTGCTAGGGGACAGCACCTACGAGCAGTACTTC,CASGLLGDSTYEQYF
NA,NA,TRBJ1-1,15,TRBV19,TGTGCCAGTAGTATCGCCGGACTGATGAACACTGAAGCTTTCTTT,CASSIAGLMNTEAFF
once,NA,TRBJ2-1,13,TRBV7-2,TGTGCCAGCAGCCGCGACAGAAACAATGAGCAGTTCTTC,CASSRDRNNEQFF
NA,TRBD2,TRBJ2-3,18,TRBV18,TGTGCCAGCTCACCGAGAAGACTAGCGGGGGGGCCCACAGATACGCAGTATTTT,CASSPRRLAGGPTDTQYF
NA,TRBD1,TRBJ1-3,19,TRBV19,TGTGCCAGTAGTTCGACGTTCCGGGACAGTTCTTTCTCTGGAAACACCATATATTTT,CASSSTFRDSSFSGNTIYF
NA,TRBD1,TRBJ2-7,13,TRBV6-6,TGTGCCAGCAGTTACGACAGGGTGGTTGAGCAGTACTTC,CASSYDRVVEQYF
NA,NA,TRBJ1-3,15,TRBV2,TGTGCCAGCAACGACAGACCAAGCTCTGGAAACACCATATATTTT,CASNDRPSSGNTIYF
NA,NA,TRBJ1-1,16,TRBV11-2,TGTGCCAGCAGCTTAGTTGGTGTGACGCGGAACACTGAAGCTTTCTTT,CASSLVGVTRNTEAFF
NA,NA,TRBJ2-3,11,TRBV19,TGTGCCAGTAGTATGGGTCATACGCAGTATTTT,CASSMGHTQYF
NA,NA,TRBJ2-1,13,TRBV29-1,TGCAGCGTTGAAGGTCTTCAGTACAATGAGCAGTTCTTC,CSVEGLQYNEQFF
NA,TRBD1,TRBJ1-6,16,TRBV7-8,TGTGCCAGCAGCCGTAGGGCAGGGGGTGATAATTCACCCCTCCACTTT,CASSRRAGGDNSPLHF
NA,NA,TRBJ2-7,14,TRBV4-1,TGCGCCAGCAGATTGACCCTTTACTCCTACGAGCAGTACTTC,CASRLTLYSYEQYF